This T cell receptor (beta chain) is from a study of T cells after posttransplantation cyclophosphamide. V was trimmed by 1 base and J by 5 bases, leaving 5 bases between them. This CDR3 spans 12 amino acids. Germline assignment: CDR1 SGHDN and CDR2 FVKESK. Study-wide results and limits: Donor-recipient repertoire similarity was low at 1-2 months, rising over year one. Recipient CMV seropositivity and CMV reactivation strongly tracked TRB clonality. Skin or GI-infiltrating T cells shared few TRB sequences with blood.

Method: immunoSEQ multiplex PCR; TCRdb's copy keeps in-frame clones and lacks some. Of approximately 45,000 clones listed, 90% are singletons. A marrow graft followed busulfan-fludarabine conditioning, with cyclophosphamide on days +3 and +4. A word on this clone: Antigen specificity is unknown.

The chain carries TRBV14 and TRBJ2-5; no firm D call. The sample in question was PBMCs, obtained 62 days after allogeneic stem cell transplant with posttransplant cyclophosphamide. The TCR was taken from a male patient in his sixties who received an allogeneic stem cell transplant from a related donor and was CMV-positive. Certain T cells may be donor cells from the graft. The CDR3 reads CASSQVLETQYF. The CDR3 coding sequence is TGTGCCAGCAGCCAAGTATTGGAGACCCAGTACTTC.